This T cell receptor (beta chain) appears in the sequencing data of a study of T cell repertoires in cytomegalovirus infection (dated by TCRdb to about 2019). As for the study more broadly: Donor HLA type was relevant to the analysis, because carriage of CMV infection together with the matching HLA type was indicated by public TCR beta signatures.

The listed sequencing device is Illumina HiSeq 1500. Starting from the raw public reads, TCRdb applied fastp trimming at Q25, assembled clones with MiXCR and retained in-frame beta chains. Every distinct CDR3 protein forms one entry, paired with its most common genes and DNA. This sample lists hundreds of thousands of distinct CDR3 sequences; about a sixth were detected once. Around 12% of the sample goes to the ten largest clones. General study outcomes and caveats: The ex vivo response was dominated by HLA-C-restricted CMV-specific TCR beta clonotypes, which also provided the single most frequent clonotype in two of eight donors. Carriers of CMV infection plus the relevant HLA type were discriminated by the cumulative frequency of public TCR beta family members in the study cohort and in an independent approximately 350-donor cohort.

This clonotype was seen a handful of times. Its target antigen remains unknown. At one end the junction does not follow the germline gene, possibly because of a read error. Inclusive of the bounding cysteine and phenylalanine, the CDR3 is 13 residues long. Of the read, only the CDR3 DNA is kept; its 39 bases are in frame from base 1. For CDR1 and CDR2, the germline V gene (reference sequence) lists SSHAT and FNYEAQ. The chain employs TRBV7-7 and TRBJ2-7; no confident D gene assignment can be made. The source material was PBMCs. The clonotype comes from a human donor in good health (CMV status not recorded). Some clones in this sample may be carry-over from other donors' samples. The CDR3 corresponds to CASSSFAGDEQYF. The base sequence is TGTGCTAGCAGCTCCTTCGCCGGTGACGAGCAGTACTTC. The variable domain in full, with residues beyond the CDR3 obtained from the reference TRBV7-7 and TRBJ2-7 genes, is GAGVSQSPRYKVTKRGQDVTLRCDPISSHATLYWYQQALGQGPEFLTYFNYEAQPDKSGLPSDRFSAERPEGSISTLTIQRTEQRDSAMYRCASSSFAGDEQYFGPGTRLTVT.